The 31 T cell receptor beta chains presented below share a single source sample, sequenced in a study of T cell changes during pregnancy in multiple sclerosis. Generated by immunoSEQ multiplex PCR, the TCRdb table keeps only in-frame clones and is missing some. The table includes roughly 45,000 clones, approximately 90% detected once. The sequences come from CD4+ T cells from peripheral blood mononuclear cells, collected in the second trimester of pregnancy. The source is a female donor with multiple sclerosis, enrolled in a pregnancy study.

The chain joins TRBV29-1 to TRBJ1-1; D remains unclear. The germline V and J ends were trimmed by 8 bases and 1 base, with 14 bases remaining between them. This CDR3 region has 13 residues. Germline lookup yields CDR1 SQVTM and CDR2 ANQGSEA. The CDR3 coding sequence is TGCAGCTTGCAGTTGAGGCGGAACACTGAAGCTTTCTTT. Its protein product is CSLQLRRNTEAFF.

The rearrangement links TRBV19 to TRBJ2-2; 9 bases fit TRBD2. Germline-derived CDR1 and CDR2 are LNHDA and SQIVND (reference sequence). V was clipped by 4 bases and J by 7 bases; unmatched bases: 7. This CDR3 has 15 amino acids. CDR3: CASSRSSGIIGELFF. CDR3 DNA: TGTGCCAGTAGTAGGTCTAGCGGGATAATCGGGGAGCTGTTTTTT. Full variable domain (outside the CDR3, taken from reference TRBV19 and TRBJ2-2): DGGITQSPKYLFRKEGQNVTLSCEQNLNHDAMYWYRQDPGQGLRLIYYSQIVNDFQKGDIAEGYSVSREKKESFPLTVTSAQKNPTAFYLCASSRSSGIIGELFFGEGSRLTVL.

The chain is built from TRBV12-5 and TRBJ2-3; 10 bases are a match to TRBD2. Germline loops: CDR1 LGHNT, CDR2 FRNRAP. J lost 6 bases, V lost 5 bases, and 14 bases had no gene match. The CDR3 is 17 amino acids. CDR3 nucleotide sequence: TGTGCTAGTGGTCCTCTAAGGACTAGCGGCCTGTGGGATACGCAGTATTTT. Translated: CASGPLRTSGLWDTQYF.

The gene calls are TRBV5-1 and TRBJ2-3, with TRBD2 matching over 11 bases. V was clipped by 4 bases and J by 4 bases; unmatched bases: 5. Germline V gives CDR1 SGHRS, CDR2 YFSETQ. The CDR3 consists of 15 residues. DNA for the CDR3: TGCGCCAGCAGCCGATCGGGACTAGCGGCAGATACGCAGTATTTT. Protein: CASSRSGLAADTQYF.

The V gene is TRBV28, the J gene TRBJ1-4, with 7 bases that match TRBD1. V trimming: 8 bases; J trimming: 4 bases; junction bases outside the gene matches: 4. The germline V gene has CDR1 MDHEN and CDR2 SYDVKM. This CDR3 comprises 13 residues. CDR3 bases: TGTGCCAGCCAAGGGACAGTTAATGAAAAACTGTTTTTT. Translated, it gives CASQGTVNEKLFF.

The genes are TRBV29-1 and TRBJ1-1, with D perhaps matching TRBD1 (5 bases). The germline V and J ends were trimmed by 7 bases and 7 bases, with 19 bases remaining between them. The CDR3 runs to 13 residues. Per the germline V gene, CDR1 is SQVTM and CDR2 is ANQGSEA. Here the CDR3 reads CSGLLSGLGEAFF. Written as DNA, the CDR3 is TGCAGCGGTTTGTTATCGGGACTGGGTGAAGCTTTCTTT.

Worth noting for this clone: Other DNA sequences in this specimen translate into the identical CDR3. The genes are TRBV19 and TRBJ2-5; maybe TRBD1 (5 bases). The germline V gene encodes CDR1 LNHDA and CDR2 SQIVND (reference sequence). Trimming took off 3 bases at V and 2 bases at J, with 10 bases between the two ends. This CDR3 has 14 residues. CDR3 region: CASSIGQGQETQYF. CDR3 nucleotides: TGTGCCAGTAGTATTGGGCAGGGACAAGAGACCCAGTACTTC.

The V call is TRBV6-5, the J call TRBJ1-1; the match to TRBD1 covers 7 bases. This CDR3 is 13 amino acids long. Per germline, CDR1 MNHEY and CDR2 SVGAGI. V shed 6 bases, J shed 4 bases, and the junction held 5 bases outside the gene matches. CDR3 DNA sequence: TGTGCCAGCAGCTTCGGACAGGCCACTGAAGCTTTCTTT. Amino acids: CASSFGQATEAFF.

The V call is TRBV11-3, the J call TRBJ2-1, with TRBD2 identical over 11 bases. Germline CDR1 and CDR2: SGHNT and YENEEA. With 3 bases clipped from V and 9 bases from J, the junction kept 7 bases outside the gene matches. The CDR3 sequence is 15 residues long. In DNA, the CDR3 is TGTGCCAGCAGCTTCGTGACTAGCGGGATTGGTGAGCAGTTCTTC. Its protein product is CASSFVTSGIGEQFF.

J is TRBJ2-5 and V is TRBV30; 9 nucleotides line up with TRBD1. In germline, CDR1 is GTSNPN, CDR2 SVGIG (reference sequence). The CDR3 runs to 15 residues. Trimming removed 5 bases from V and 12 bases from J; junction bases left unmatched: 19. In nucleotides, the CDR3 is TGTGCCTGGTCCCTACCCCGGGACAGGGTAGGATTGGAGTACTTC. Translated: CAWSLPRDRVGLEYF.

This rearrangement joins TRBV25-1 to TRBJ1-4, with 9 bases fitting TRBD1. V lost 6 bases and J lost 0; bases outside the gene matches: 5. CDR1 is MGHDK and CDR2 is SYGVNS in the germline V gene. The CDR3 totals 16 residues. CDR3: CASRDRGSATNEKLFF. The CDR3 coding sequence is TGTGCCAGCAGGGACAGGGGATCAGCAACTAATGAAAAACTGTTTTTT.

This rearrangement joins TRBV4-1 to TRBJ2-5; D possibly corresponds to TRBD2 (6 bases). The germline V gene has CDR1 MGHRA and CDR2 YSYEKL. V lost 0 bases and J 4 bases, leaving 9 bases between the germline ends. The CDR3 is made up of 14 amino acids. CDR3 in amino acids: CASSQDQTRETQYF. The CDR3 coding sequence is TGCGCCAGCAGCCAAGATCAGACTAGAGAGACCCAGTACTTC.

The chain recombines TRBV29-1 with TRBJ2-1; no clear D. Trimming shortened V by 3 bases and J by 10 bases, and 10 bases separated the two germline ends. Germline assignment: CDR1 SQVTM and CDR2 ANQGSEA. The CDR3 runs to 11 residues. This chain's CDR3 is CSVDVALEQFF. CDR3 nucleotides: TGCAGCGTTGACGTGGCCTTGGAGCAGTTCTTC.

In the case of this clone: The junction shows a germline mismatch at one end, possibly a read error. The sample has other DNA sequences that encode this CDR3 too. This chain links TRBV6-5 with TRBJ1-3; D might be TRBD1 (5 bases). Per the germline V gene, CDR1 is MNHEY and CDR2 is SVGAGI. The CDR3 is 16 residues long. CDR3 DNA sequence: TGTGCTAGCAGTTACTCGGGGGGATACTCTGGAAACACCATATATTTT. This translates into CASSYSGGYSGNTIYF.

The chain joins TRBV15 to TRBJ1-2, with 9 bases fitting TRBD1. Per the germline V gene, CDR1 is LNHNV and CDR2 is YYDKDF (reference sequence). The CDR3 loop spans 13 amino acids. V lost 5 bases to trimming and J lost 5 bases; unmatched junction nucleotides: 3. The chain's CDR3 is CATSRDRVYGYTF. CDR3 nucleotides: TGTGCCACCAGCCGGGACAGGGTGTATGGCTACACCTTC.

V usage is TRBV4-2 and J usage is TRBJ1-5; TRBD1 agrees at 8 bases. The V segment lost 5 bases and the J segment 1 base; nucleotides outside the gene matches: 7. Per the germline V gene, CDR1 is LGHNA and CDR2 is YNFKEQ. This CDR3 is built from 16 residues. The CDR3 DNA follows: TGTGCCAGCAGCTCCGGGACAGGAGGCAGCAATCAGCCCCAGCATTTT. Its protein is CASSSGTGGSNQPQHF.

This clone was observed a single time. The chain joins TRBV27 to TRBJ2-3, with D perhaps TRBD2 (5 bases). There are 15 residues in the CDR3. Germline CDR1 and CDR2: MNHEY and SMNVEV (reference sequence). Trimming pared 6 bases from V and 1 base from J, leaving 14 bases between. The CDR3: CASRGSGSRTDTQYF. CDR3 DNA sequence: TGTGCCAGCAGAGGGAGCGGCTCCCGCACAGATACGCAGTATTTT.

V and J are TRBV28 and TRBJ1-5, with D possibly being TRBD1 (5 bases). V lost 3 bases and J lost 3, with 15 bases in between. This CDR3 region has 16 residues. The germline gives CDR1 MDHEN, CDR2 SYDVKM. The CDR3 region is CASSFPMGGDNQPQHF. CDR3 nucleotides: TGTGCCAGCAGTTTCCCGATGGGAGGGGACAATCAGCCCCAGCATTTT.

In DNA, the CDR3 is TGTGCCAGCGGACAGGACACCGGGGAGCTGTTTTTT. Protein: CASGQDTGELFF. The chain has TRBV2 and TRBJ2-2, with 7 bases identical to TRBD1. The CDR3 covers 12 residues. The V and J ends lost 8 bases and 3 bases, in that order; junction bases with no gene match: 0. CDR1 SNHLY and CDR2 FYNNEI come from the germline V gene.

The rearrangement uses TRBV6-6 and TRBJ1-2; TRBD1 is a possible D gene (5 bases). Germline values: CDR1 MNHNY, CDR2 SVGAGI (reference sequence). The CDR3 runs to 15 residues. Between the trimmed V and J ends, which lost 4 bases and 0 bases, there was a span of 12 bases. CDR3 in DNA: TGTGCCAGCAGTTTCCGCAGGGAAACTAACTATGGCTACACCTTC. Translated: CASSFRRETNYGYTF.

The V and J genes are TRBV7-9 and TRBJ2-5, with 9 bases fitting TRBD2. CDR3 length: 15 residues. Germline V CDR1 and CDR2: SEHNR, FQNEAQ (reference sequence). Trimming took 6 bases from V and 5 from J; bases not matched to a gene: 10. The DNA of the CDR3 is TGTGCCAGCAGACCCCTCCTTAGCGGGAGTGAGACCCAGTACTTC. It yields the protein CASRPLLSGSETQYF. Based on the CDR3 plus reference TRBV7-9 and TRBJ2-5, the full variable domain is DTGVSQNPRHKITKRGQNVTFRCDPISEHNRLYWYRQTLGQGPEFLTYFQNEAQLEKSRLLSDRFSAERPKGSFSTLEIQRTEQGDSAMYLCASRPLLSGSETQYFGPGTRLLVL.

This clone was seen more than once but under ten times. The chain combines TRBV27 with TRBJ1-5, with TRBD1 as a possible D gene (6 bases). The CDR3 sequence is 14 residues long. Trimming removed 6 bases at V and 5 bases at J, with 14 bases between. Germline CDR1 MNHEY, CDR2 SMNVEV (reference sequence). The CDR3 here is CASRLAGDHQPQHF. CDR3 nucleotides: TGTGCCAGCAGACTCGCAGGGGACCATCAGCCCCAGCATTTT.

V usage is TRBV18 and J usage is TRBJ2-5, with 10 bases identical to TRBD1. J lost 5 bases, V lost 1 base, and 7 bases had no gene match. There are 16 residues in the CDR3. Germline assignment: CDR1 KGHSH and CDR2 LQKENI. CDR3 protein: CASSPQSRDRGETQYF. CDR3 DNA: TGTGCCAGCTCACCACAGTCCCGGGACAGGGGCGAGACCCAGTACTTC. Together with reference TRBV18 and TRBJ2-5, the CDR3 gives the full variable domain: NAGVMQNPRHLVRRRGQEARLRCSPMKGHSHVYWYRQLPEEGLKFMVYLQKENIIDESGMPKERFSAEFPKEGPSILRIQQVVRGDSAAYFCASSPQSRDRGETQYFGPGTRLLVL.

By share, this clone counts as medium-sized. The gene calls are TRBV2 and TRBJ2-2; weak D call: TRBD1 (6 bases). CDR3 length: 14 residues. The V gene's germline CDR1 is SNHLY and CDR2 FYNNEI. The V end was cut by 6 bases, the J end by 1 base, with 9 bases between. The CDR3: CASSRRGNTGELFF. In nucleotides, the CDR3 is TGTGCCAGCAGCCGCAGGGGGAACACCGGGGAGCTGTTTTTT.

The rearrangement uses TRBV5-1 and TRBJ2-7; D may be TRBD2 (5 bases). CDR1 and CDR2 from the germline V gene are SGHRS and YFSETQ. The CDR3 contains 14 residues. Between the trimmed V and J ends, which lost 2 bases and 0 bases, there was a span of 9 bases. The CDR3 bases are TGCGCCAGCAGCTTAGAGCGGTCCTCCTACGAGCAGTACTTC. Amino acid sequence: CASSLERSSYEQYF.

The J gene is TRBJ2-1, the V gene TRBV12-5; 9 bases align to TRBD2. There are 14 residues in the CDR3. With 5 bases clipped from V and 7 bases from J, the junction kept 6 bases outside the gene matches. Germline-derived CDR1 and CDR2 are LGHNT and FRNRAP. CDR3 coding DNA: TGTGCTAGTGGTCCAGCGGGAGGACTAAATGAGCAGTTCTTC. Residues: CASGPAGGLNEQFF.

The chain employs TRBV7-8 and TRBJ1-2; no reliable D call. CDR3 size: 13 residues. The V gene's germline CDR1 is SGHVS and CDR2 FQNEAQ. The V end lost 3 bases, the J end lost 4 bases, and 9 bases lay between the germline ends. The DNA of the CDR3 is TGTGCCAGCAGCTTCTCACAATCCTATGGCTACACCTTC. This codes for CASSFSQSYGYTF.

This chain connects TRBV2 to TRBJ2-1; tentatively, D is TRBD2 (5 bases). V was trimmed by 7 bases and J by 9 bases, leaving 13 bases between them. The CDR3 loop spans 12 amino acids. Germline CDR1 reads SNHLY; CDR2 reads FYNNEI. The CDR3 sequence: CASTPDFSEQFF. Written as DNA, the CDR3 is TGTGCCAGCACACCGGACTTCAGTGAGCAGTTCTTC.

J is TRBJ2-1 and V is TRBV30; 15 bases align to TRBD2. This CDR3 is built from 19 residues. J lost 9 bases, V lost 0 bases, and 15 bases had no gene match. Germline CDR1 is GTSNPN and CDR2 is SVGIG (reference sequence). In DNA form, the CDR3 reads TGTGCCTGGAGTGTTCTATGGACGCGGACTAGCGGGAGGGCGGGTGAGCAGTTCTTC. It specifies CAWSVLWTRTSGRAGEQFF.

The chain combines TRBV18 with TRBJ2-1; TRBD1 matches at 8 bases. CDR1 KGHSH and CDR2 LQKENI come from the germline V gene. V was pared by 6 bases and J by 6 bases, with 19 bases of the junction left unmatched. The CDR3 is made up of 18 amino acids. Here the CDR3 DNA reads TGTGCCAGCTCTCCTATATCCGGTTCAGGGGGCGCCCTCAATGAGCAGTTCTTC. Amino acid sequence: CASSPISGSGGALNEQFF. Based on the CDR3 plus reference TRBV18 and TRBJ2-1, the full variable domain is NAGVMQNPRHLVRRRGQEARLRCSPMKGHSHVYWYRQLPEEGLKFMVYLQKENIIDESGMPKERFSAEFPKEGPSILRIQQVVRGDSAAYFCASSPISGSGGALNEQFFGPGTRLTVL.

The chain employs TRBV28 and TRBJ2-1, with TRBD2 as a possible D gene (5 bases). This CDR3 spans 14 amino acids. Germline values: CDR1 MDHEN, CDR2 SYDVKM. V was clipped by 7 bases and J by 2 bases, with 12 bases between them. CDR3 amino acids: CASNGLGAYNEQFF. The CDR3 DNA sequence: TGTGCCAGCAATGGACTGGGAGCCTACAATGAGCAGTTCTTC.